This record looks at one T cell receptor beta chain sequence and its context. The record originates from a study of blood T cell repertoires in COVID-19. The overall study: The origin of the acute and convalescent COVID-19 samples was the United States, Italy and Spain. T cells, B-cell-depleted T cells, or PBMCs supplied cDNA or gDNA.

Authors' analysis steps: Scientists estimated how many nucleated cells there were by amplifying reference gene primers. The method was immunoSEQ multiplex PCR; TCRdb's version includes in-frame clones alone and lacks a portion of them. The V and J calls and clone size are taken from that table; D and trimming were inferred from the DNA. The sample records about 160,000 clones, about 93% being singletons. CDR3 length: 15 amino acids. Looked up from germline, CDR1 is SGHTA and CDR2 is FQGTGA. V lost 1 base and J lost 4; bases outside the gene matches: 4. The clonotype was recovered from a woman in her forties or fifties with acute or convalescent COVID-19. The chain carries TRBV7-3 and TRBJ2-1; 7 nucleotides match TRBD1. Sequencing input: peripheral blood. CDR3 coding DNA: TGTGCCAGCAGCTTAAGACAGGGCTTGTACAATGAGCAGTTCTTC. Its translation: CASSLRQGLYNEQFF. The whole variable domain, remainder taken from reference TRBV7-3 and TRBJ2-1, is GAGVSQTPSNKVTEKGKYVELRCDPISGHTALYWYRQSLGQGPEFLIYFQGTGAADDSGLPNDRFFAVRPEGSVSTLKIQRTERGDSAVYLCASSLRQGLYNEQFFGPGTRLTVL.